This T cell receptor beta chain appears in the sequencing data of a study of T cell responses to AZD1222 COVID-19 vaccine. Study-wide results and limits: Seropositive status at baseline applied to only 5 or 6 AZD1222 recipients. Repertoire sampling occurred only after the peak T cell response.

CDR1 is SGHRS and CDR2 is YFSETQ in the germline V gene. The CDR3 contains 17 residues. V dropped 0 bases and J dropped 1 base, with 16 bases sitting between them. Clones were sequenced by immunoSEQ multiplex PCR, and TCRdb holds only the in-frame ones, with some missing. The sample shows over 120,000 clones, approximately 85% of them seen only once. With regard to this clone: Its matching antigen is unknown.

The sequencing here drew on peripheral blood, taken 28 days after the second dose of the MenACWY control vaccine. This clonotype was obtained from an adult who received the MenACWY meningococcal vaccine as a control. The chain couples TRBV5-1 to TRBJ2-5; D tentatively reads TRBD1 or TRBD2 (6 bases each). The CDR3 DNA follows: TGCGCCAGCAGCTTGGGGAGGGGGACGGCCTCCCAAGAGACCCAGTACTTC. It is translated as CASSLGRGTASQETQYF.